This T cell receptor beta chain is drawn from a study of CD8+CD57+ T cells in acquired aplastic anemia (dated by TCRdb to the late 2010s). Regarding the study in general: Extracted DNA from sorted CD4+ and CD8+ cells averaged around 3.4 ug, ranging from roughly 0.19 to 27.4 ug. Mean read counts for healthy donor samples were around 10 million for CD4+ cells and some 12 million for CD8+ cells. Study-wide findings and limitations: No significant difference in CD8+ Simpson's diversity was found between patients and healthy controls (P=0.060). Approximately 27 CD8+ CDR3 sequences were found in both patients and controls but appeared to be highly expressed in patients and within the immunodominant clones of the patients.

Reading from cysteine to phenylalanine, the CDR3 counts 17 amino acids. The sequence is cut down to CDR3 DNA, 51 bases in frame from base 1. Clipping removes 2 bases from V and 3 bases from J, with 9 as the unmatched junction base count. CDR1 and CDR2 are drawn from the germline V gene: KGHDR, SFDVKD. TCR beta VDJ combination and CDR3 sequence profiling used genomic DNA as the template. An Illumina HiSeq 2000 was the platform used for TCR repertoire sequencing. The study's own analysis went as follows. TRBV/TRBJ rearrangement plots, CDR3 size and DJ length profiles, and Simpson's diversity index were used to assess repertoires. The most abundant DNA sequence in the deep sequencing data was taken as the immunodominant clone. CDR3 amino acid sequences were screened for sharing across subjects and were compared with published repertoires and the VDJdb database. The public reads were reanalyzed by TCRdb: fastp trimming at Q25, MiXCR alignment, in-frame beta chains only. Records with the same CDR3 protein are collapsed into one entry carrying the most frequent genes and DNA. These V and J calls rely on TCRdb rather than the paper's analysis. In this sample the table shows about 210,000 distinct CDR3 sequences, over 60% of which occur a single time. The top ten hold approximately 30% of the sample.

The study deep-sequenced TCR repertoires of sorted CD4+ and CD8+ blood T cells from severe aplastic anemia patients and healthy subjects. Ficoll-Paque density gradient centrifugation was used to isolate peripheral blood mononuclear cells. Before DNA was extracted, CD4+ and CD8+ T cells were sorted using either FACS or magnetic beads. Note on this clonotype: The antigen it binds to is not known. No quality values exist for individual bases; no much larger clone is one base distant.

The chain is encoded by TRBV24-1 joined to TRBJ2-3; 8 central nucleotides agree with TRBD1. The sample comprised sorted CD4+, CD8+, or CD8+CD57+ T cells (not recorded which) from PBMCs. The TCR comes from a human donor in good health. The CDR3 corresponds to CATSDSGDRSSTDTQYF. The DNA sequence is as follows: TGTGCCACCAGTGATTCTGGGGACAGGAGTAGTACAGATACGCAGTATTTT.